Here is one TCR beta chain with its context. Its antigen is not known. This record belongs to a study of cytotoxic CD8 clonotypes in ibrutinib-treated CLL. Study findings and constraints: The clonality rise at ibrutinib response reflected private clonotype expansion.

Method: immunoSEQ multiplex PCR; TCRdb's copy keeps in-frame clones and lacks some. In the table there are some 98,000 clones, approximately 80% of which are singletons. The starting material was PBMCs, obtained after 12 months of ibrutinib treatment. The sequence came from a human donor with chronic lymphocytic leukemia.

CDR3: CASSVQGEQPQHF. The CDR3 nucleotides read TGCGCCAGCAGCGTTCAGGGGGAACAGCCCCAGCATTTT. This chain connects TRBV5-1 to TRBJ1-5, with 7 nucleotides matching TRBD1. Germline V CDR1 and CDR2: SGHRS, YFSETQ. The CDR3 is made up of 13 amino acids. V was clipped by 4 bases and J by 7 bases; unmatched bases: 5.